This TCR beta chain emerged from a study of Graves' ophthalmopathy and Graves' hyperthyroidism. The study, taken as a whole, reports: Detection in blood was also observed for most expanded thyroid clonotypes above 0.001 frequency. In predicting ophthalmopathy progression, the model reached 70.59% sensitivity and under 85% specificity.

This CDR3 is 14 amino acids long. Trimming took 9 bases from V and 0 from J; bases not matched to a gene: 5. CDR1 and CDR2 from the germline V gene are LNHDA and SQIVND (reference sequence). CDR3 regions of TCR beta were amplified from RNA transcripts. First-round RT-PCR employed HTBI primers, with a second-round multiplex PCR after it. One entry per CDR3 protein, called by TCRdb with MiXCR from the multiplex PCR reads. The table has hundreds of thousands of distinct CDR3 sequences, about 16% seen once. Note on this clonotype: Its antigen is unknown.

The chain joins TRBV19 to TRBJ2-5, with 9 bases matching TRBD1. This receptor was obtained from a woman between 18 and 30 years old with stable Graves' hyperthyroidism. Sequencing used peripheral blood. DNA for the CDR3: TGTGCCAGCCGACAGGGGGAACACCAAGAGACCCAGTACTTC. Translated, it gives CASRQGEHQETQYF. The full variable domain, in which reference TRBV19 and TRBJ2-5 provide the parts outside the CDR3, is DGGITQSPKYLFRKEGQNVTLSCEQNLNHDAMYWYRQDPGQGLRLIYYSQIVNDFQKGDIAEGYSVSREKKESFPLTVTSAQKNPTAFYLCASRQGEHQETQYFGPGTRLLVL.